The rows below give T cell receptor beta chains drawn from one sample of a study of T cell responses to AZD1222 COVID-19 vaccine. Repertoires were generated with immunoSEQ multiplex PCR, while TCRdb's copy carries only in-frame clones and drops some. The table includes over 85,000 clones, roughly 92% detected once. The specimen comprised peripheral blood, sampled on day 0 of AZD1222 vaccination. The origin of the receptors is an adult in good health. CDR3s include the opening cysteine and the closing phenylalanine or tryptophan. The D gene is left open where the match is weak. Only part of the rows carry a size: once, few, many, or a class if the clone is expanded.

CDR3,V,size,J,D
CASSQEWREGGATGELFF,TRBV3-1/TRBV3-2,NA,TRBJ2-2,TRBD2
CASSQEGTGGVEQYF,TRBV4-2,NA,TRBJ2-7,TRBD1
CASSRHPPFYSNQPQHF,TRBV2,NA,TRBJ1-5,NA
CSVYRGGYTF,TRBV20-1,few,TRBJ1-2,TRBD1
CASSQDRTVEAFF,TRBV4-2,NA,TRBJ1-1,NA
CASTGGSYEQYF,TRBV5-1,once,TRBJ2-7,NA
CASSARGKKAFF,TRBV19,NA,TRBJ1-1,NA
CASSPPGAPNQPQHF,TRBV7-9,NA,TRBJ1-5,NA
CATDIKGQGIRTEAFF,TRBV5-4,NA,TRBJ1-1,TRBD1
CASSFWPPGGSGNTIYF,TRBV27,NA,TRBJ1-3,NA
CASSYTLNSYNEQFF,TRBV6-2/TRBV6-3,NA,TRBJ2-1,NA
CASRSGSGGEQFF,TRBV11-3,NA,TRBJ2-1,NA
CASRNPPRLSQYF,TRBV19,NA,TRBJ2-5,NA
CASSQDPVFNSPLHF,TRBV3-1/TRBV3-2,few,TRBJ1-6,NA
CASSQGQGLAQAFF,TRBV18,NA,TRBJ1-1,TRBD1
CSGQQGPNTEAFF,TRBV29-1,NA,TRBJ1-1,NA
CASSLGRDYEQYF,TRBV7-2,NA,TRBJ2-7,NA
CASSLNQGLGNTIYF,TRBV5-4,NA,TRBJ1-3,NA
CASRRTGGTHQPQHF,TRBV28,NA,TRBJ1-5,TRBD1
CASTPDSHTQYF,TRBV11-2,NA,TRBJ2-3,NA
CSVGVGNTGELFF,TRBV29-1,NA,TRBJ2-2,NA
CASSQGGREVEKLFF,TRBV14,NA,TRBJ1-4,NA
CASSLTGGANTEAFF,TRBV7-9,NA,TRBJ1-1,TRBD1
CASSQEVSQGAYGYTF,TRBV14,NA,TRBJ1-2,TRBD1
CATSRDRSSGNTIYF,TRBV15,NA,TRBJ1-3,NA
CASSPWDVYEQYF,TRBV19,NA,TRBJ2-7,NA
CASRGRVIGYTEAFF,TRBV21-1,NA,TRBJ1-1,NA
CASSLVRGANTEAFF,TRBV7-6,NA,TRBJ1-1,NA
CASSEVSGAGTGELFF,TRBV2,NA,TRBJ2-2,NA
CASSVAGSAPLTGELFF,TRBV9,NA,TRBJ2-2,NA
CASSVDSAPYGYTF,TRBV9,NA,TRBJ1-2,NA
CASSILLNQPQHF,TRBV19,once,TRBJ1-5,NA
CAISVPTGGGTGELFF,TRBV10-3,NA,TRBJ2-2,TRBD2
CASSDRSYGYTF,TRBV28,NA,TRBJ1-2,NA
CATAGTSVADTQYF,TRBV2,NA,TRBJ2-3,TRBD2
CAWRDRSQKEAFF,TRBV30,NA,TRBJ1-1,NA
CASSLSISPNNEQFF,TRBV7-3,NA,TRBJ2-1,NA
CASSLDLGGTQYF,TRBV7-9,NA,TRBJ2-3,NA
CASSRTQGDRGYTF,TRBV18,NA,TRBJ1-2,TRBD1
CASSIGVGTQHF,TRBV19,NA,TRBJ1-5,NA
CARGPVGHEQYF,TRBV7-9,NA,TRBJ2-7,NA
CASSARWHTEAFF,TRBV7-9,NA,TRBJ1-1,NA
CASRAIPTGHTGELFF,TRBV19,NA,TRBJ2-2,TRBD1
CASSLDVGASDYGYTF,TRBV5-1,NA,TRBJ1-2,NA